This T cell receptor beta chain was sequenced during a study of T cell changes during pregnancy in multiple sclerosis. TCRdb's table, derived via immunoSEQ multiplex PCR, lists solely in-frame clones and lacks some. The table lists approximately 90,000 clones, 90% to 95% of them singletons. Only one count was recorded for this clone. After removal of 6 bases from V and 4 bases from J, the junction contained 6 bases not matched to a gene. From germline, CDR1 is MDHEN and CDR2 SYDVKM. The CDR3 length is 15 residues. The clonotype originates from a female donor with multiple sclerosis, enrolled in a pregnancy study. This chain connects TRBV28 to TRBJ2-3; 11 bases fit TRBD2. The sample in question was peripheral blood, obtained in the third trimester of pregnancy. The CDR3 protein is CASRLAGEGSDTQYF. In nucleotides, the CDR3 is TGTGCCAGCAGACTAGCGGGAGAAGGTTCAGATACGCAGTATTTT.